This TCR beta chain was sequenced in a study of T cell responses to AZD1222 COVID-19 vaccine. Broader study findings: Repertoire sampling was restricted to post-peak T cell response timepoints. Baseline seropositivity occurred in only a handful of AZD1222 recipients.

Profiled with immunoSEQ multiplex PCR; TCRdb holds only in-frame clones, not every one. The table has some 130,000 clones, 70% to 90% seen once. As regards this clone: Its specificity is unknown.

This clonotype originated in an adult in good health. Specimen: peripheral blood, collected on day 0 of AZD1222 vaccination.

CDR3 protein: CATSRDVGTSGGYTF. Here the CDR3 DNA reads TGTGCCACCAGCAGAGATGTGGGGACCTCGGGTGGCTACACCTTC. V gene TRBV15 combines with J gene TRBJ1-2; TRBD1 might be the D (5 bases). Deletions cut 0 bases from V and 7 bases from J, with 15 bases between. The CDR3 is 15 amino acids. Germline values: CDR1 LNHNV, CDR2 YYDKDF (reference sequence).